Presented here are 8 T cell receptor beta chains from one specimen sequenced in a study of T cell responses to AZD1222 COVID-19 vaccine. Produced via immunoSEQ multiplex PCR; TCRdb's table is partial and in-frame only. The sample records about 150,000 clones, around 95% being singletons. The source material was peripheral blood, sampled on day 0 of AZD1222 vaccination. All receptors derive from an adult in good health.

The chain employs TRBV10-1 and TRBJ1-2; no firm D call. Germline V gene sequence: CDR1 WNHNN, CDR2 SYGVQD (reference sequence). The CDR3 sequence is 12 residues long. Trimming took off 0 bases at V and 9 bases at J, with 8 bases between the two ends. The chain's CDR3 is CASSESSISYTF. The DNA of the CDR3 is TGCGCCAGCAGTGAGTCCTCGATTAGCTACACCTTC.

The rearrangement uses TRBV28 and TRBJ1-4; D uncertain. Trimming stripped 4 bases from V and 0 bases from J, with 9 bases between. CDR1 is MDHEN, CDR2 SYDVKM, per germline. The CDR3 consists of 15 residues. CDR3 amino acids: CASSYPSPTNEKLFF. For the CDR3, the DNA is TGTGCCAGCAGTTACCCGAGCCCAACTAATGAAAAACTGTTTTTT.

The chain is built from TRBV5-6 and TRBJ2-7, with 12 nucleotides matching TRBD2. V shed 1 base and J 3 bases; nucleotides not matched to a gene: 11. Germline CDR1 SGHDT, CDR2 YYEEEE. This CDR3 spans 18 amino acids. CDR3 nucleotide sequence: TGTGCCAGCAGCTTGTTGGGGACCCGACTAGCGGGGGTCTACGAGCAGTACGTC. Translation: CASSLLGTRLAGVYEQYV.

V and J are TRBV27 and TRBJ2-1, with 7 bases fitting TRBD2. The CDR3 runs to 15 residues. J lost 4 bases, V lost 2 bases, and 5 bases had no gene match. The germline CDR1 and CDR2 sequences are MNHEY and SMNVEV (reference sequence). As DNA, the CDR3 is TGTGCCAGCAGTTTAGCGGGAGTGGGATACAATGAGCAGTTCTTC. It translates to CASSLAGVGYNEQFF.

The chain's CDR3 is CASSLTASGYNEQFF. In nucleotides, the CDR3 is TGTGCCAGCAGCTTAACGGCTAGCGGGTACAATGAGCAGTTCTTC. This chain links TRBV7-3 with TRBJ2-1, with 8 bases matching TRBD2. There are 15 residues in the CDR3. Looked up from germline, CDR1 is SGHTA and CDR2 is FQGTGA. V gave up 0 bases and J gave up 4 bases; unmatched junction bases: 2.

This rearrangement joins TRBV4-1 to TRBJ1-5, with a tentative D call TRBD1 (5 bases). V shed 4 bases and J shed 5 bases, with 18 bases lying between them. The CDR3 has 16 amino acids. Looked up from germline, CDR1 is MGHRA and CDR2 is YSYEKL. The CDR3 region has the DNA TGCGCCAGCAGCCCCGCGGGGGGGATTTTCGATCAGCCCCAGCATTTT. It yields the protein CASSPAGGIFDQPQHF.

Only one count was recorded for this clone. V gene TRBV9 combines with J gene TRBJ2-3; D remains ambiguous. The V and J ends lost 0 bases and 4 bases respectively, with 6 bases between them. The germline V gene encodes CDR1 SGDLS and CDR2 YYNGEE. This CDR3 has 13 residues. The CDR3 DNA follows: TGTGCCAGCAGCGTAGGTTATGCAGATACGCAGTATTTT. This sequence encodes CASSVGYADTQYF.

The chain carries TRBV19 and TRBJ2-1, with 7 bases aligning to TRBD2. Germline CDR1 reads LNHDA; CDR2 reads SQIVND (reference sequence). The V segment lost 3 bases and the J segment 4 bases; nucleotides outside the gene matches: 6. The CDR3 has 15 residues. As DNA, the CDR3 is TGTGCCAGTAGTATTTGGAGCGGGACTTACAATGAGCAGTTCTTC. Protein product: CASSIWSGTYNEQFF. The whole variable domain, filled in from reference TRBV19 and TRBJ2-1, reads DGGITQSPKYLFRKEGQNVTLSCEQNLNHDAMYWYRQDPGQGLRLIYYSQIVNDFQKGDIAEGYSVSREKKESFPLTVTSAQKNPTAFYLCASSIWSGTYNEQFFGPGTRLTVL.